This T cell receptor beta chain was profiled in a study of OX40 agonist ivuxolimab in advanced cancers. Overall study: Patients treated during dose escalation were battling hepatocellular carcinoma, melanoma, renal cell or head and neck cancer. A male proportion of over 70% was recorded, with mean age about 54 years and range roughly 20 to 85. One patient with hepatocellular carcinoma and two with cutaneous melanoma, three in all, had partial responses.

CDR3 size: 14 residues. Germline V gives CDR1 LGHNA, CDR2 YSLEER. V dropped 4 bases and J dropped 1 base, with 8 bases sitting between them. Notes on the study in general: Clonal expansion from baseline to week 6 occurred in both CD4+ and CD8+ T cells.

The repertoire was sequenced with immunoSEQ multiplex PCR; TCRdb's copy has only in-frame clones and lacks some. The data contain 60,000 or so clones, 90% to 95% of them singletons. To note about this clone: Its antigen is unknown.

This specimen was CD4+ or CD8+ T cells sorted from blood, taken in a trial of the OX40 agonist ivuxolimab. This receptor was identified in an adult with an advanced solid tumor such as melanoma, head and neck, liver or kidney cancer. The rearrangement links TRBV4-3 to TRBJ1-5; D perhaps matches TRBD1 (6 bases). CDR3 in DNA: TGCGCCAGCAGCCCGACAGGCAGCAATCAGCCCCAGCATTTT. Amino acids: CASSPTGSNQPQHF.